This T cell receptor (beta chain) is from a study of T-cell reconstitution after alpha-beta-depleted transplantation in children. Preparation of the TCRbeta library used unique molecular identifiers. TCRdb analysed the PCR reads with MiXCR anew, one entry per CDR3 protein. The sample contains about 230,000 distinct CDR3 sequences, about 9.6% of which appear only once. This CDR3 contains 13 residues. Per germline, CDR1 SGHTA and CDR2 FQGNSA. V lost 2 bases and J 7 bases, leaving 12 bases between the germline ends. This clonotype has ten or more counts. The sequencing used PBMCs from the stem cell graft donor, collected from the stem cell graft. The receptor was derived from a human donor who donated a stem cell graft to a child with SCID. This chain joins TRBV7-2 and TRBJ2-7; D may correspond to TRBD1 or TRBD2 (6 bases each). CDR3 protein: CASSLFGGGEQYF. In DNA, the CDR3 is TGTGCCAGCAGCTTATTTGGAGGGGGTGAGCAGTACTTC.